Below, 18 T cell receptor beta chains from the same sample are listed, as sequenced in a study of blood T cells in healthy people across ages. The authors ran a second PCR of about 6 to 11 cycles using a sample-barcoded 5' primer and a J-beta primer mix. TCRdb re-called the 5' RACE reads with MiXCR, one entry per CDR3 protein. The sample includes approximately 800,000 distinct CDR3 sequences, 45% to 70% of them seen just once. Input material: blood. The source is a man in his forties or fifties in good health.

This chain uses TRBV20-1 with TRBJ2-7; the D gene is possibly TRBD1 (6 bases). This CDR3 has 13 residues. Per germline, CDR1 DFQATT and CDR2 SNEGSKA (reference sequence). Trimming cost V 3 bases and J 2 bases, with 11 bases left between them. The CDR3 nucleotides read TGCAGTGCTAGGGCGACAGGCACCTACGAGCAGTACTTC. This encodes CSARATGTYEQYF.

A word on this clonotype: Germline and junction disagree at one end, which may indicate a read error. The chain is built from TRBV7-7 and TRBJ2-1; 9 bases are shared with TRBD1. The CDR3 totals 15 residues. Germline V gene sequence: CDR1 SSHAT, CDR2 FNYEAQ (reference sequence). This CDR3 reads CASSTGQGPYNEQFF. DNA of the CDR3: TGTGCTAGCAGTACGGGACAGGGACCCTACAATGAGCAGTTCTTC. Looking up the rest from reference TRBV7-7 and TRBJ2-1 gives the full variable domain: GAGVSQSPRYKVTKRGQDVTLRCDPISSHATLYWYQQALGQGPEFLTYFNYEAQPDKSGLPSDRFSAERPEGSISTLTIQRTEQRDSAMYRCASSTGQGPYNEQFFGPGTRLTVL.

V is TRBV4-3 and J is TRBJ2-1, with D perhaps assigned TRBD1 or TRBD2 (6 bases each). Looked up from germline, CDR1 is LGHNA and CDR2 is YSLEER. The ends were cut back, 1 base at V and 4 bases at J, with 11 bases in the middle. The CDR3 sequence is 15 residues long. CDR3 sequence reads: CASSQAGAGYNEQFF. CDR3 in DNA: TGCGCCAGCAGCCAAGCGGGGGCGGGATACAATGAGCAGTTCTTC.

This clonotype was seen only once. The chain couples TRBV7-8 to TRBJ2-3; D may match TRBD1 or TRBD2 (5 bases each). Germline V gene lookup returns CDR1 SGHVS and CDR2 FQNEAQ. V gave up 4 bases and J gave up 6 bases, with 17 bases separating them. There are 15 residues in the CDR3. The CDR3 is CASSSWAGWDDTQYF. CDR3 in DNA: TGTGCCAGCAGCTCCTGGGCAGGGTGGGACGATACGCAGTATTTT.

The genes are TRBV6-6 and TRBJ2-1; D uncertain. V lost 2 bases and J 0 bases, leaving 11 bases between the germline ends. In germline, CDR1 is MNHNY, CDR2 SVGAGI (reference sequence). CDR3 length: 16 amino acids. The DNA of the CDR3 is TGTGCCAGCAGTTACGGTCTGGCATCCTCCTACAATGAGCAGTTCTTC. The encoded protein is CASSYGLASSYNEQFF.

The CDR3 here is CASSGLPERISTDTQYF. The CDR3 DNA is TGTGCCAGCAGTGGGCTACCGGAACGAATCAGCACAGATACGCAGTATTTT. This chain uses TRBV27 with TRBJ2-3; D not certain. Germline V gives CDR1 MNHEY, CDR2 SMNVEV (reference sequence). The CDR3 runs 17 residues. V dropped 5 bases and J dropped 0 bases, with 18 bases sitting between them.

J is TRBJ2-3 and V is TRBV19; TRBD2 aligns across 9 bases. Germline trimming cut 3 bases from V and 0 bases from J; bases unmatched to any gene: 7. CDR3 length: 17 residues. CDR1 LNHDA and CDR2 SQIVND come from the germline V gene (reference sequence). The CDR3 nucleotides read TGTGCCAGTAGTATTCTAGCGGGACTAATAAGCACAGATACGCAGTATTTT. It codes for CASSILAGLISTDTQYF. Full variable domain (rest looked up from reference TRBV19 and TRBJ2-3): DGGITQSPKYLFRKEGQNVTLSCEQNLNHDAMYWYRQDPGQGLRLIYYSQIVNDFQKGDIAEGYSVSREKKESFPLTVTSAQKNPTAFYLCASSILAGLISTDTQYFGPGTRLTVL.

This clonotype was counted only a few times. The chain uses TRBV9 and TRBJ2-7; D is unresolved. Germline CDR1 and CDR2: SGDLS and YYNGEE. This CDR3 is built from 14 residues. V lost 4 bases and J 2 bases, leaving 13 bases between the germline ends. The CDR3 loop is CASSPNHRAYEQYF. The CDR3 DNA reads TGTGCCAGCAGCCCAAACCATAGGGCCTACGAGCAGTACTTC.

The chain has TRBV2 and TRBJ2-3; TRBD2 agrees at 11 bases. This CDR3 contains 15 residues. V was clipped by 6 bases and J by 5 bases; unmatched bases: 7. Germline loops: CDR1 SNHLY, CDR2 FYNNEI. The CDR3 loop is CASRELAGAEDTQYF. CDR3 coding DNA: TGTGCCAGCAGAGAACTAGCGGGAGCGGAAGATACGCAGTATTTT.

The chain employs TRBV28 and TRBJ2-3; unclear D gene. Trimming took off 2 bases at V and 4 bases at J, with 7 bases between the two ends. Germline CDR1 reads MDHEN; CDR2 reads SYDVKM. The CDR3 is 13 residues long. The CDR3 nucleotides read TGTGCCAGCAGTTTAGTCGTCCCAGATACGCAGTATTTT. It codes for CASSLVVPDTQYF.

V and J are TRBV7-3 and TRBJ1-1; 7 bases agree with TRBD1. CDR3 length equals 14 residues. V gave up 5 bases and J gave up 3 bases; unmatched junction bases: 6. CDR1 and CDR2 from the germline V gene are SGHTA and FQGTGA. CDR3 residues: CASSHDRVDTEAFF. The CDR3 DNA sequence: TGTGCCAGCAGCCACGACAGGGTAGACACTGAAGCTTTCTTT.

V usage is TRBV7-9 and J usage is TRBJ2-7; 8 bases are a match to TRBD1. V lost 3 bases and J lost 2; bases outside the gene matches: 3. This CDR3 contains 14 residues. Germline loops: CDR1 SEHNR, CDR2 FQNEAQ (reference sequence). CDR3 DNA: TGTGCCAGCAGCTTCCGGGACAGGCCCTACGAGCAGTACTTC. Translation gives CASSFRDRPYEQYF. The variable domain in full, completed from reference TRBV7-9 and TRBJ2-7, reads DTGVSQNPRHKITKRGQNVTFRCDPISEHNRLYWYRQTLGQGPEFLTYFQNEAQLEKSRLLSDRFSAERPKGSFSTLEIQRTEQGDSAMYLCASSFRDRPYEQYFGPGTRLTVT.

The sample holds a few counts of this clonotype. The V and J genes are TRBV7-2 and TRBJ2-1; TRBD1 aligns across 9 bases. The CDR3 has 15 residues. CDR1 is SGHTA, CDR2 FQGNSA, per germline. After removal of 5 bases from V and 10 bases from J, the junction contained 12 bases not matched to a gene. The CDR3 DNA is TGTGCCAGCAGCATTACGAACACCGGGACAGGGGAGCAGTTCTTC. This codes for CASSITNTGTGEQFF.

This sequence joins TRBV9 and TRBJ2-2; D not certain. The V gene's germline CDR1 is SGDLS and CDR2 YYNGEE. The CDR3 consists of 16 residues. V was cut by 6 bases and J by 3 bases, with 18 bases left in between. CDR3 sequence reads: CASTADRDIYTGELFF. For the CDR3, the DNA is TGTGCCAGCACCGCTGACCGAGACATCTACACCGGGGAGCTGTTTTTT.

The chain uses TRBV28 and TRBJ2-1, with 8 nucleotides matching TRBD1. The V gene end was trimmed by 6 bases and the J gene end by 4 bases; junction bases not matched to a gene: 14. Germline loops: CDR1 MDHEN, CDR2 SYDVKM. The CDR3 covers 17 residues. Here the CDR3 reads CASSSSAGTGIYNEQFF. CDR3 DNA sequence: TGTGCCAGCAGCTCTTCCGCCGGGACAGGCATATACAATGAGCAGTTCTTC.

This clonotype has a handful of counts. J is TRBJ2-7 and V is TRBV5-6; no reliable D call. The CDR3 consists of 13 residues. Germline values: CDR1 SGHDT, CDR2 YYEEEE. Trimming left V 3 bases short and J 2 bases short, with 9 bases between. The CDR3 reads CASSSDGTYEQYF. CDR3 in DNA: TGTGCCAGCAGCTCGGATGGGACCTACGAGCAGTACTTC.

The CDR3 protein is CASSLDRLAGGTQYF. Written as DNA, the CDR3 is TGTGCCAGCAGCTTAGACCGACTAGCGGGCGGGACCCAGTACTTC. This chain uses TRBV7-2 with TRBJ2-7; 10 bases align to TRBD2. The DNA end favors TRBJ2-5, so the J call may be wrong. This CDR3 is 15 amino acids long. The germline gives CDR1 SGHTA, CDR2 FQGNSA.

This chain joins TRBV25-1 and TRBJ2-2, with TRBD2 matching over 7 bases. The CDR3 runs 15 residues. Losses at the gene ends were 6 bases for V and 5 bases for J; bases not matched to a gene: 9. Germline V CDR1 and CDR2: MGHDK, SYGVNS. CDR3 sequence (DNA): TGTGCCAGCAGCACGGGAGGATCGGGAACCGGGGAGCTGTTTTTT. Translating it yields CASSTGGSGTGELFF.